This T cell receptor beta chain was identified in a study of graft-versus-host responses after intestinal transplantation. Whole-study context: All recipients were given anti-thymocyte globulin induction, and tacrolimus and steroids were then administered for around three years. Points from the study as a whole: Association was observed between peak circulating GvH clone levels and early post-transplant HvG declines.

Worth noting for this clone: Antigen specificity is unknown.

The table came from immunoSEQ multiplex PCR; TCRdb's copy has only in-frame clones and leaves some out. Of about 54,000 clones in the sample, 91% are singletons; the top ten hold around 5.1%. This TCR derives from a human patient who received an intestinal transplant, so some T cells may come from the graft donor. Sequenced here: PBMCs, sampled roughly 660 days after intestinal transplant.

This CDR3 is CASSLGAGRGYTF. DNA for the CDR3: TGTGCCAGCAGCTTAGGCGCAGGGAGGGGCTACACCTTC. The chain links TRBV11-2 to TRBJ1-2; a possible D gene is TRBD1 (5 bases). From germline, CDR1 is SGHAT and CDR2 FQNNGV. The CDR3 loop spans 13 amino acids. The V gene lost 1 base and the J gene lost 8 bases, with 11 bases spanning the gap.